Each of the 18 T cell receptor beta chains below was sequenced from the same sample in a study of OX40 agonist ivuxolimab in advanced cancers. The method was immunoSEQ multiplex PCR; TCRdb's version includes in-frame clones alone and lacks a portion of them. The data contain some 80,000 clones, about 90% of them singletons. The sample here was CD4+ or CD8+ T cells sorted from blood, taken in a trial of the OX40 agonist ivuxolimab. These receptors all stem from an adult with an advanced solid tumor such as melanoma, head and neck, liver or kidney cancer.

This sequence joins TRBV18 and TRBJ2-2; a weak D match, TRBD1 (5 bases). The germline V gene has CDR1 KGHSH and CDR2 LQKENI. Deletions cut 3 bases from V and 6 bases from J, with 17 bases between. The CDR3 runs to 16 residues. CDR3 DNA sequence: TGTGCCAGCTCACCTGATAGATTCAGGGCTCCCGGGGAGCTGTTTTTT. It specifies CASSPDRFRAPGELFF.

V gene TRBV18 combines with J gene TRBJ2-1; maybe TRBD2 (5 bases). V dropped 2 bases and J dropped 1 base, with 9 bases sitting between them. The CDR3 sequence is 15 residues long. Germline CDR1 reads KGHSH; CDR2 reads LQKENI. The CDR3 loop reads CASSPYGESYNEQFF. CDR3 in DNA: TGTGCCAGCTCACCATATGGGGAGTCCTACAATGAGCAGTTCTTC.

CDR3: CASSENGQMNTEAFF. The CDR3 bases are TGTGCCAGCAGTGAAAATGGACAGATGAACACTGAAGCTTTCTTT. The chain employs TRBV2 and TRBJ1-1; TRBD1 might be the D (6 bases). The CDR3 runs 15 residues. Trimming cost V 2 bases and J 0 bases, with 10 bases left between them. Germline V gene data show CDR1 as SNHLY and CDR2 as FYNNEI.

The rearrangement joins TRBV9 to TRBJ1-5; the D gene is possibly TRBD1 (5 bases). V was clipped by 6 bases and J by 3 bases, with 22 bases between them. CDR3 length equals 17 residues. CDR1 is SGDLS and CDR2 is YYNGEE in the germline V gene. CDR3 nucleotide sequence: TGTGCCAGCATGGAAGAGGAGCATGGGGGTCTCAATCAGCCCCAGCATTTT. Its protein product is CASMEEEHGGLNQPQHF.

The V gene is TRBV5-4, the J gene TRBJ1-1; a possible D gene is TRBD1 (6 bases). Trimming cost V 6 bases and J 4 bases, with 22 bases left between them. The length of the CDR3 is 16 residues. From germline, CDR1 is SGHNT and CDR2 YYREEE (reference sequence). CDR3 residues: CASTIGGGWGGTEAFF. The CDR3 DNA follows: TGTGCCAGCACCATTGGAGGGGGATGGGGTGGCACTGAAGCTTTCTTT.

The chain employs TRBV29-1 and TRBJ2-7; D perhaps matches TRBD1 (6 bases). Trimming removed 1 base from V and 1 base from J, with 14 bases in between. This CDR3 contains 15 residues. The germline V gene has CDR1 SQVTM and CDR2 ANQGSEA. The CDR3 protein is CSVEGDQGWSYEQYF. In nucleotides, the CDR3 is TGCAGCGTTGAAGGTGATCAGGGGTGGTCCTACGAGCAGTACTTC.

This clone was observed many times. The chain links TRBV4-1 to TRBJ2-3; 10 bases align to TRBD2. The germline CDR1 and CDR2 sequences are MGHRA and YSYEKL. The length of the CDR3 is 17 residues. The junction had 13 bases not matched to a gene; V was cut back by 6 bases and J by 4 bases. The CDR3 loop is CASRPTDSSGSADTQYF. The CDR3, as DNA: TGCGCCAGCAGACCCACGGACTCTAGCGGGAGTGCAGATACGCAGTATTTT.

The rearrangement uses TRBV19 and TRBJ2-2; D is uncertain. The CDR3 runs to 13 residues. Trimming left V 1 base short and J 4 bases short, with 4 bases between. Germline assignment: CDR1 LNHDA and CDR2 SQIVND (reference sequence). CDR3 coding DNA: TGTGCCAGTAGTATAGCGACCACCGGGGAGCTGTTTTTT. This sequence encodes CASSIATTGELFF.

The rearrangement uses TRBV4-2 and TRBJ2-1; D is unresolved. Trimming stripped 1 base from V and 9 bases from J, with 10 bases between. Germline CDR1 is LGHNA and CDR2 is YNFKEQ. The CDR3 sequence is 13 residues long. The CDR3 spells CASSQASSGEQFF. DNA for the CDR3: TGTGCCAGCAGCCAAGCCTCCTCAGGTGAGCAGTTCTTC.

The chain links TRBV6-5 to TRBJ1-1; D is unresolved. The CDR3 covers 12 residues. Germline-derived CDR1 and CDR2 are MNHEY and SVGAGI. V lost 2 bases to trimming and J lost 10 bases, with 11 bases between them. The CDR3 reads CASSYPGAAAFF. CDR3 coding DNA: TGTGCCAGCAGTTACCCCGGAGCGGCAGCTTTCTTT.

The chain employs TRBV7-2 and TRBJ2-1; TRBD2 agrees at 8 bases. The germline CDR1 and CDR2 sequences are SGHTA and FQGNSA. The CDR3 spans 15 residues. With V trimmed by 3 bases and J by 3 bases, 4 bases remained unmatched. The CDR3 reads CASSFSGANYNEQFF. The DNA of the CDR3 is TGTGCCAGCAGCTTTAGCGGGGCCAACTACAATGAGCAGTTCTTC.

The chain links TRBV2 to TRBJ1-6; 9 nucleotides align to TRBD1. V lost 3 bases to trimming and J lost 10 bases; unmatched junction nucleotides: 7. CDR3 length: 15 residues. Looked up from germline, CDR1 is SNHLY and CDR2 is FYNNEI. CDR3 residues: CASSDDRGNYSPLHF. CDR3 in DNA: TGTGCCAGCAGTGACGACAGGGGGAACTACTCACCCCTCCACTTT.

The V call is TRBV5-1, the J call TRBJ1-2; 7 nucleotides line up with TRBD1. The ends lost 1 base at V and 2 bases at J; junction bases unmatched: 5. Germline V CDR1 and CDR2: SGHRS, YFSETQ. This CDR3 comprises 15 residues. The CDR3 loop is CASSLSPGGNYGYTF. CDR3 DNA: TGCGCCAGCAGCTTGTCTCCAGGGGGGAACTATGGCTACACCTTC.

This clone has only one observation. The genes are TRBV30 and TRBJ2-7; 8 bases agree with TRBD2. J was trimmed by 3 bases and V by 4 bases; bases with no gene match: 5. Germline lookup yields CDR1 GTSNPN and CDR2 SVGIG (reference sequence). The CDR3 spans 13 residues. CDR3 DNA: TGTGCCTGGAACCCGGGACTAGGCTACGAGCAGTACTTC. It yields the protein CAWNPGLGYEQYF.

The rearrangement joins TRBV5-6 to TRBJ2-1, with D perhaps TRBD1 (6 bases). V was cut by 3 bases and J by 6 bases, with 10 bases left in between. The CDR3 length is 13 residues. Looked up from germline, CDR1 is SGHDT and CDR2 is YYEEEE. The CDR3 DNA reads TGTGCCAGCAGCTACTCAGGGGCCAATGAGCAGTTCTTC. This encodes CASSYSGANEQFF.

V usage is TRBV7-2 and J usage is TRBJ1-1, with 8 nucleotides matching TRBD1. The ends lost 5 bases at V and 1 base at J; junction bases unmatched: 9. The CDR3 is 16 residues long. Germline V gives CDR1 SGHTA, CDR2 FQGNSA. The DNA of the CDR3 is TGTGCCAGCAGCCCCCCCCAGGGGGCGGGGAACACTGAAGCTTTCTTT. Its translation is CASSPPQGAGNTEAFF. Based on the CDR3 plus reference TRBV7-2 and TRBJ1-1, the full variable domain is GAGVSQSPSNKVTEKGKDVELRCDPISGHTALYWYRQSLGQGLEFLIYFQGNSAPDKSGLPSDRFSAERTGGSVSTLTIQRTQQEDSAVYLCASSPPQGAGNTEAFFGQGTRLTVV.

The chain uses TRBV20-1 and TRBJ1-1; D gene ambiguous. The germline V gene encodes CDR1 DFQATT and CDR2 SNEGSKA (reference sequence). The CDR3 sequence is 10 residues long. The CDR3 spells CRARNTEAFF. The CDR3 DNA reads as TGCAGGGCACGTAACACTGAAGCTTTCTTT.

CDR3 DNA: TGTGCCAGCAGTGAGGCTCTCCGCGTCGCTGAAGCTTTCTTT. It yields the protein CASSEALRVAEAFF. The chain recombines TRBV2 with TRBJ1-1; D gene uncertain. Trimming left V 3 bases short and J 6 bases short, with 14 bases between. CDR3 length: 14 residues. The germline CDR1 and CDR2 sequences are SNHLY and FYNNEI. The complete variable domain, with remaining parts taken from reference TRBV2 and TRBJ1-1, reads EPEVTQTPSHQVTQMGQEVILRCVPISNHLYFYWYRQILGQKVEFLVSFYNNEISEKSEIFDDQFSVERPDGSNFTLKIRSTKLEDSAMYFCASSEALRVAEAFFGQGTRLTVV.